The 7 T cell receptor beta chains reported below all come from one sample, sequenced in a study of shared clonotypes between healthy human individuals. TCRdb's copy holds only in-frame clones and misses some; the assay was immunoSEQ multiplex PCR. Seen here are hundreds of thousands of clones, roughly 80% observed once, and the top ten hold approximately 13%. The specimen sequenced was PBMCs. The receptors come from a woman aged 35 to 49 in good health. Some clones in this sample may be carry-over from other donors' samples.

This rearrangement joins TRBV14 to TRBJ2-5; D uncertain. The CDR3 has 15 amino acids. V was cut by 0 bases and J by 9 bases, with 17 bases left in between. CDR1 SGHDN and CDR2 FVKESK come from the germline V gene. The CDR3: CASSQEVGPQSAQYF. CDR3 sequence (DNA): TGTGCCAGCAGCCAAGAAGTCGGCCCCCAATCGGCCCAGTACTTC.

The rearrangement uses TRBV29-1 and TRBJ1-1, with D possibly being TRBD1 (6 bases). The length of the CDR3 is 13 residues. Trimming took off 6 bases at V and 1 base at J, with 12 bases between the two ends. Germline assignment: CDR1 SQVTM and CDR2 ANQGSEA. The CDR3 spells CSVWTVGNTEAFF. The CDR3 nucleotides read TGCAGCGTGTGGACAGTAGGGAACACTGAAGCTTTCTTT.

Of note for this clone: A read error is possible here, since a much larger clone lies one base away. This sequence joins TRBV4-1 and TRBJ2-7; 14 bases are shared with TRBD2. Germline V CDR1 and CDR2: MGHRA, YSYEKL. The CDR3 spans 18 residues. CDR3 region: CAGSRGLAGGAKGYEQYF. The CDR3 coding sequence is TGCGCCGGCAGCCGAGGACTAGCGGGAGGTGCTAAAGGATACGAGCAGTACTTC.

There are many counts of this clone. The chain has TRBV27 and TRBJ1-5; D uncertain. This CDR3 contains 15 residues. The ends were cut back, 3 bases at V and 0 bases at J, with 9 bases in the middle. CDR1 is MNHEY and CDR2 is SMNVEV in the germline V gene (reference sequence). CDR3 sequence: CASSFLGDSNQPQHF. The CDR3 region has the DNA TGTGCCAGCAGTTTCTTAGGAGATAGCAATCAGCCCCAGCATTTT.

This clone was counted only a few times. V and J are TRBV5-6 and TRBJ2-2, with no clear D. Between the trimmed V and J ends, which lost 0 bases and 2 bases, there was a span of 5 bases. Germline values: CDR1 SGHDT, CDR2 YYEEEE. The CDR3 contains 14 residues. CDR3: CASSLVGNTGELFF. The CDR3 DNA reads TGTGCCAGCAGCTTGGTGGGAAACACCGGGGAGCTGTTTTTT.

This chain joins TRBV28 and TRBJ2-7; 9 bases agree with TRBD1. CDR1 and CDR2 (germline): MDHEN, SYDVKM. The CDR3 is 14 residues long. In DNA, the CDR3 is TGTGTCTGCACCCCGGGACAGGGACTTTACGAGCAGTACTTC. Its translation: CVCTPGQGLYEQYF. Drawing the rest from reference TRBV28 and TRBJ2-7, the complete variable domain is DVKVTQSSRYLVKRTGEKVFLECVQDMDHENMFWYRQDPGLGLRLIYFSYDVKMKEKGDIPEGYSVSREKKERFSLILESASTNQTSMYLCVCTPGQGLYEQYFGPGTRLTVT.

The V and J genes are TRBV4-3 and TRBJ1-1; D remains unclear. CDR3 length: 11 residues. Germline V gene lookup returns CDR1 LGHNA and CDR2 YSLEER. V was cut by 4 bases and J by 9 bases, with 9 bases left in between. The CDR3 bases are TGCGCCAGCAGCCGAGGAACCCAAGCTTTCTTT. Its translation: CASSRGTQAFF.